The present entry profiles one T cell receptor (beta chain) with its context. Its antigen remains unknown. This sample was taken from a study of shared clonotypes between healthy human individuals. The overall study: Each donor had three CD4 naive, three CD4 memory, two CD8 naive and one CD8 memory plate.

Naive CD8 isolation took CD45RO-negative cells positively selected for CCR7 and excluded terminally differentiated effector memory CD45RA+ cells. Each sample came from a Caucasian adult donor living in Nashville, Tennessee. Study-wide results and limits: Researchers sampled blood only, noting tissue repertoires likely differ. Rarefaction demonstrated incomplete sorted-subset sequencing despite large depth.

Repertoires were generated with immunoSEQ multiplex PCR, while TCRdb's copy carries only in-frame clones and drops some. Of roughly 810,000 clones listed, approximately 96% are singletons. The clonotype originates from a man in his thirties or forties in good health. The source material was naive CD8+ T cells sorted from blood.

CDR3 sequence reads: CASSITWTGAYNEQFF. The CDR3 DNA sequence: TGTGCCAGTAGTATCACGTGGACAGGGGCCTACAATGAGCAGTTCTTC. The chain couples TRBV19 to TRBJ2-1; 9 positions match TRBD1. J lost 2 bases, V lost 3 bases, and 5 bases had no gene match. This CDR3 contains 16 residues. CDR1 and CDR2 (germline): LNHDA, SQIVND (reference sequence).